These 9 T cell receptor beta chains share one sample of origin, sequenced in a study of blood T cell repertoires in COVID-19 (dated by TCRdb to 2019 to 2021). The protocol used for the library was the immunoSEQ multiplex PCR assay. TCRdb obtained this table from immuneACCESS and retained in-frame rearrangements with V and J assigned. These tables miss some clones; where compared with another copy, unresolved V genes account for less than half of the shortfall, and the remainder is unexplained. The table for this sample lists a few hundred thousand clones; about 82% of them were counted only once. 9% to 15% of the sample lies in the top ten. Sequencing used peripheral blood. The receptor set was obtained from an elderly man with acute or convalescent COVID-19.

CDR3 residues: CASSTSRTSGRETQYF. The CDR3 DNA is TGTGCCAGCTCAACGTCGAGGACTAGCGGGAGAGAGACCCAGTACTTC. The chain couples TRBV18 to TRBJ2-5; 13 positions agree with TRBD2. The length of the CDR3 is 16 residues. The germline V gene has CDR1 KGHSH and CDR2 LQKENI. V shed 5 bases, J shed 4 bases, and the junction held 7 bases outside the gene matches.

The CDR3 bases are TGTGCCAGCTCACCACTCAATTCGGGGTACAATGAGCAGTTCTTC. It translates to CASSPLNSGYNEQFF. The chain joins TRBV18 to TRBJ2-1, with D perhaps matching TRBD2 (5 bases). There are 15 residues in the CDR3. V was shortened by 1 base and J by 4 bases, with 11 bases between the two germline ends. CDR1 KGHSH and CDR2 LQKENI come from the germline V gene.

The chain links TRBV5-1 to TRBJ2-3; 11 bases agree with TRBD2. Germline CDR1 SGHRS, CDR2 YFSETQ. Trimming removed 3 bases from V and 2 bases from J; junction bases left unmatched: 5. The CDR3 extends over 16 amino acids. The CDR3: CASSSLAGADTDTQYF. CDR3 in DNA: TGCGCCAGCAGCTCACTAGCGGGAGCAGACACAGATACGCAGTATTTT.

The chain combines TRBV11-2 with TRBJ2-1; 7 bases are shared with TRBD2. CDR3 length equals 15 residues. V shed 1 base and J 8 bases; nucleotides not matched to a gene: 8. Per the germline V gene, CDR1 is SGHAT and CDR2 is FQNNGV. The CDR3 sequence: CASSLGGRPSDEQFF. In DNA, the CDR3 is TGTGCCAGCAGCTTAGGCGGGAGACCATCCGATGAGCAGTTCTTC.

The CDR3 DNA reads TGCGCCAGCAGCTTGGAAGACACCGTTGAAGCTTTCTTT. As protein: CASSLEDTVEAFF. J is TRBJ1-1 and V is TRBV5-1, with D unresolved. From germline, CDR1 is SGHRS and CDR2 YFSETQ. The V end lost 0 bases, the J end lost 7 bases, and 10 bases lay between the germline ends. This CDR3 comprises 13 residues.

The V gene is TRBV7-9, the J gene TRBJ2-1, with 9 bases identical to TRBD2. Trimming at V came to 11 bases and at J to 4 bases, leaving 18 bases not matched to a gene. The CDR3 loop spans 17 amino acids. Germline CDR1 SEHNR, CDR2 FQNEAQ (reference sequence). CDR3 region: CAQEIAGVRNGYNEQFF. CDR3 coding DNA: TGTGCCCAGGAAATAGCGGGAGTCCGAAACGGATACAATGAGCAGTTCTTC.

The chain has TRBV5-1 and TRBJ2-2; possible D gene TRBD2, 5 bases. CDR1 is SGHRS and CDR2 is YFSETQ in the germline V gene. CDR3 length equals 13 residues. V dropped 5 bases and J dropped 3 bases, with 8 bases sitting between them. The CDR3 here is CASSAGDTGELFF. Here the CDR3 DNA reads TGCGCCAGCAGTGCCGGGGACACCGGGGAGCTGTTTTTT.

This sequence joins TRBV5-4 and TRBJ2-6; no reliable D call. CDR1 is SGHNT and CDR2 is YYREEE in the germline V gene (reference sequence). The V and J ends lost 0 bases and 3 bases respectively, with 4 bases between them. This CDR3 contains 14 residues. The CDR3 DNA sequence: TGTGCCAGCAGCTTGGCCGTTGGGGCCAACGTCCTGACTTTC. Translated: CASSLAVGANVLTF.

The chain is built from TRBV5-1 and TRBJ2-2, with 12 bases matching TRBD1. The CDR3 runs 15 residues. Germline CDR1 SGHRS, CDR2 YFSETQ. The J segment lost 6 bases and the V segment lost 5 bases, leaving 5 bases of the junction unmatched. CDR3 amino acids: CASSRDRGLSGELFF. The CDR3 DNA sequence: TGCGCCAGCAGTAGGGACAGGGGGCTCTCCGGGGAGCTGTTTTTT.